The next 30 T cell receptor beta chains were all read from a single sample in a study of blood T cell repertoires in COVID-19. Some clones are missing from TCRdb's copy, which holds only in-frame ones; the method was immunoSEQ multiplex PCR. The data hold about 23,000 clones, with approximately 94% observed a single time. The material sequenced was peripheral blood. The receptors were sampled from a woman between 50 and 59 years old with active COVID-19.

CDR3 DNA sequence: TGTGCCACCTCGGGACTAGCGATGGATGAGCAGTTCTTC. Its translation: CATSGLAMDEQFF. The V gene is TRBV3-1 (or the pseudogene TRBV3-2), the J gene TRBJ2-1; 10 nucleotides align to TRBD2. This CDR3 region has 13 residues. Germline V lookup: CDR1 LGHDT, CDR2 YNNKEL (reference sequence). Unmatched junction bases numbered 8, after V lost 10 bases and J lost 8 bases.

This clone was counted once. The V and J genes are TRBV6-5 and TRBJ2-2, with 8 positions matching TRBD1. CDR1 and CDR2 (germline): MNHEY, SVGAGI. This CDR3 contains 15 residues. With V trimmed by 6 bases and J by 3 bases, 6 bases remained unmatched. CDR3 DNA: TGTGCCAGCAGACGGACAGGGACGGACACCGGGGAGCTGTTTTTT. Protein product: CASRRTGTDTGELFF.

The V and J genes are TRBV29-1 and TRBJ2-4; no firm D call. CDR1 is SQVTM, CDR2 ANQGSEA, per germline. The CDR3 consists of 14 residues. V lost 1 base, J lost 6 bases, and 13 bases lay in between. CDR3 in amino acids: CSVEGPSTGNIQYF. In DNA form, the CDR3 reads TGCAGCGTTGAAGGACCAAGCACGGGAAACATTCAGTACTTC.

The V call is TRBV19, the J call TRBJ1-4; 7 bases align to TRBD1. This CDR3 has 14 residues. V trimming: 1 base; J trimming: 7 bases; junction bases outside the gene matches: 3. From germline, CDR1 is LNHDA and CDR2 SQIVND (reference sequence). The chain's CDR3 is CASSIGQGSEKLFF. In nucleotides, the CDR3 is TGTGCCAGTAGTATAGGACAGGGATCTGAAAAACTGTTTTTT.

The gene calls are TRBV19 and TRBJ1-2, with 7 bases that match TRBD1. The CDR3 has 15 amino acids. Trimming removed 2 bases from V and 7 bases from J; junction bases left unmatched: 10. Germline V gives CDR1 LNHDA, CDR2 SQIVND (reference sequence). The CDR3 sequence: CASSILGGASPGYTF. The CDR3 DNA follows: TGTGCCAGTAGTATACTAGGGGGCGCATCCCCTGGCTACACCTTC.

The V gene is TRBV12-3 or TRBV12-4, the J gene TRBJ1-2; no definite D call. The CDR3 has 12 residues. The ends were cut back, 5 bases at V and 7 bases at J, with 11 bases in the middle. The CDR3 region is CASSTHISGYTF. The DNA for the CDR3 is TGTGCCAGCAGTACCCACATTTCTGGCTACACCTTC.

The chain uses TRBV5-5 and TRBJ2-1; 9 bases match TRBD2. CDR3 length: 16 residues. The germline V gene encodes CDR1 SGHKS and CDR2 YYEKEE (reference sequence). With 5 bases clipped from V and 8 bases from J, the junction kept 14 bases outside the gene matches. The CDR3 region is CASSSVLGTSTHEQFF. The CDR3 DNA follows: TGTGCCAGCAGTTCAGTTCTCGGGACTAGCACCCATGAGCAGTTCTTC.

In this sample, this clone turned up once. The chain links TRBV5-1 to TRBJ1-1; D possibly corresponds to TRBD1 (5 bases). Germline assignment: CDR1 SGHRS and CDR2 YFSETQ. The CDR3 is 15 residues long. With 0 bases removed from V and 1 base from J, the gap between germline ends came to 10 bases. The CDR3: CASSLAGYGNTEAFF. The DNA for the CDR3 is TGCGCCAGCAGCTTGGCAGGGTACGGGAACACTGAAGCTTTCTTT. The full variable domain, with the rest looked up from reference TRBV5-1 and TRBJ1-1, is KAGVTQTPRYLIKTRGQQVTLSCSPISGHRSVSWYQQTPGQGLQFLFEYFSETQRNKGNFPGRFSGRQFSNSRSEMNVSTLELGDSALYLCASSLAGYGNTEAFFGQGTRLTVV.

The chain links TRBV6-5 to TRBJ2-2; 12 nucleotides agree with TRBD1. Germline lookup yields CDR1 MNHEY and CDR2 SVGAGI. V gave up 8 bases and J gave up 6 bases; unmatched junction bases: 7. The CDR3 extends over 15 amino acids. The CDR3 sequence is CASGRDRGRPGELFF. The CDR3 DNA sequence: TGTGCCAGCGGCCGGGACAGGGGGCGCCCCGGGGAGCTGTTTTTT.

This chain connects TRBV5-5 to TRBJ2-3, with D perhaps matching TRBD2 (5 bases). With 4 bases removed from V and 3 bases from J, the gap between germline ends came to 9 bases. The CDR3 is 13 amino acids. Germline assignment: CDR1 SGHKS and CDR2 YYEKEE (reference sequence). CDR3 sequence reads: CASSRQRTDTQYF. CDR3 bases: TGTGCCAGCAGCCGTCAGCGGACAGATACGCAGTATTTT.

The gene calls are TRBV5-1 and TRBJ2-1; TRBD1 is a possible D gene (5 bases). The CDR3 consists of 16 residues. CDR1 is SGHRS, CDR2 YFSETQ, per germline. Trimming pared 0 bases from V and 0 bases from J, leaving 10 bases between. CDR3 sequence reads: CASSLAGQASYNEQFF. The CDR3 bases are TGCGCCAGCAGCTTGGCCGGACAAGCCTCCTACAATGAGCAGTTCTTC.

The chain is built from TRBV28 and TRBJ1-1, with 7 bases lining up with TRBD1. After removal of 8 bases from V and 2 bases from J, the junction contained 11 bases not matched to a gene. The CDR3 length is 15 residues. Germline V gene data show CDR1 as MDHEN and CDR2 as SYDVKM. The CDR3 region is CASRSGTAINTEAFF. The CDR3 DNA reads TGTGCCAGCCGGTCCGGGACAGCGATAAACACTGAAGCTTTCTTT.

This chain links TRBV5-4 with TRBJ2-3, with 7 bases aligning to TRBD2. Germline-derived CDR1 and CDR2 are SGHNT and YYREEE (reference sequence). The CDR3 runs 15 residues. V gave up 3 bases and J gave up 5 bases; unmatched junction bases: 9. CDR3 DNA: TGTGCCAGCAGCTGGGAGGGGTTCGTGCGAGATACGCAGTATTTT. It codes for CASSWEGFVRDTQYF.

The chain employs TRBV5-1 and TRBJ2-3; possible D gene TRBD1, 7 bases. The CDR3 extends over 14 amino acids. Between the trimmed V and J ends, which lost 3 bases and 5 bases, there was a span of 13 bases. Germline lookup yields CDR1 SGHRS and CDR2 YFSETQ. Written as DNA, the CDR3 is TGCGCCAGCAGCTCCGACAGGGAGGAAGATACGCAGTATTTT. It codes for CASSSDREEDTQYF.

This chain connects TRBV5-6 to TRBJ2-1, with D uncertain. The CDR3 loop spans 12 amino acids. V lost 3 bases, J lost 6 bases, and 7 bases lay in between. Germline V gene sequence: CDR1 SGHDT, CDR2 YYEEEE. In DNA, the CDR3 is TGTGCCAGCAGCTATTCGAGCAATGAGCAGTTCTTC. The encoded protein is CASSYSSNEQFF.

This CDR3 is CASSPGGSTDTQYF. CDR3 DNA sequence: TGTGCCAGCAGCCCAGGGGGGAGCACAGATACGCAGTATTTT. This rearrangement joins TRBV25-1 to TRBJ2-3; TRBD1 might be the D (7 bases). The germline V gene encodes CDR1 MGHDK and CDR2 SYGVNS. The CDR3 has 14 amino acids. V was clipped by 6 bases and J by 0 bases, with 10 bases between them.

The V gene is TRBV29-1, the J gene TRBJ1-2; 9 bases match TRBD1. The germline gives CDR1 SQVTM, CDR2 ANQGSEA. V was pared by 0 bases and J by 5 bases, with 4 bases of the junction left unmatched. This CDR3 comprises 14 residues. CDR3: CSVEETGGKYGYTF. DNA of the CDR3: TGCAGCGTTGAAGAAACAGGGGGCAAATATGGCTACACCTTC.

The genes are TRBV28 and TRBJ2-7; weak D call: TRBD1 (5 bases). CDR1 and CDR2 (germline): MDHEN, SYDVKM. The CDR3 extends over 15 amino acids. Trimming pared 4 bases from V and 7 bases from J, leaving 20 bases between. The CDR3 loop reads CASSSLQLTVNEQYV. CDR3 sequence (DNA): TGTGCCAGCAGTTCACTTCAGCTGACAGTAAATGAGCAGTACGTC.

The chain recombines TRBV6-5 with TRBJ1-4, with a tentative D call TRBD1 (6 bases). From germline, CDR1 is MNHEY and CDR2 SVGAGI. Trimming shortened V by 6 bases and J by 14 bases, and 16 bases separated the two germline ends. The CDR3 sequence is 12 residues long. The CDR3 region is CASSQTGRELFF. Here the CDR3 DNA reads TGTGCCAGCAGCCAGACAGGAAGAGAGCTGTTTTTT.

V is TRBV11-2 and J is TRBJ1-4; 7 bases align to TRBD1. The CDR3 spans 15 residues. Trimming cost V 1 base and J 5 bases; bases outside gene matches: 4. Germline lookup yields CDR1 SGHAT and CDR2 FQNNGV. This CDR3 is CASSLAGTANEKLFF. The CDR3 region has the DNA TGTGCCAGCAGCTTAGCCGGGACAGCAAATGAAAAACTGTTTTTT. Supplemented by reference TRBV11-2 and TRBJ1-4, the full variable domain reads EAGVAQSPRYKIIEKRQSVAFWCNPISGHATLYWYQQILGQGPKLLIQFQNNGVVDDSQLPKDRFSAERLKGVDSTLKIQPAKLEDSAVYLCASSLAGTANEKLFFGSGTQLSVL.

This chain connects TRBV5-1 to TRBJ1-1, with a weak D call TRBD1 (6 bases). V was shortened by 0 bases and J by 3 bases, with 6 bases between the two germline ends. Germline CDR1 SGHRS, CDR2 YFSETQ. The CDR3 covers 13 residues. The CDR3, as DNA: TGCGCCAGCAGCTTGGACAGGGACACTGAAGCTTTCTTT. It codes for CASSLDRDTEAFF.

CDR3 nucleotides: TGTGCCAGTAGTATTTGGGGGGATCAAAACATTCAGTACTTC. Residues: CASSIWGDQNIQYF. The chain has TRBV19 and TRBJ2-4; tentatively, D is TRBD2 (6 bases). The CDR3 is 14 amino acids. The V and J ends lost 3 bases and 5 bases respectively, with 11 bases between them. Germline CDR1 is LNHDA and CDR2 is SQIVND (reference sequence).

The CDR3 sequence: CASSATSRQDEQFF. CDR3 coding DNA: TGCGCCAGCAGTGCGACTAGCAGGCAGGATGAGCAGTTCTTC. The rearrangement uses TRBV10-2 and TRBJ2-1; TRBD2 aligns across 7 bases. The CDR3 is made up of 14 amino acids. With V trimmed by 4 bases and J by 8 bases, 8 bases remained unmatched. Germline V gene lookup returns CDR1 WSHSY and CDR2 SAAADI.

The rearrangement joins TRBV6-6 to TRBJ2-7; D possibly corresponds to TRBD2 (6 bases). This CDR3 spans 11 amino acids. Looked up from germline, CDR1 is MNHNY and CDR2 is SVGAGI (reference sequence). Between the trimmed V and J ends, which lost 8 bases and 4 bases, there was a span of 9 bases. The CDR3 DNA is TGTGCCAGCGCAGGGAGGTACGAGCAGTACTTC. Translated, it gives CASAGRYEQYF.

The chain couples TRBV6-5 to TRBJ1-4; 8 bases map to TRBD1. Losses at the gene ends were 8 bases for V and 1 base for J; bases not matched to a gene: 6. Germline V gene data show CDR1 as MNHEY and CDR2 as SVGAGI. The CDR3 is made up of 15 amino acids. CDR3 nucleotides: TGTGCCAGCGGGACAGGCCTGGGAACTAATGAAAAACTGTTTTTT. Amino acid sequence: CASGTGLGTNEKLFF.

This chain uses TRBV10-1 with TRBJ2-2; 11 bases are shared with TRBD1. This CDR3 is built from 16 residues. Germline lookup yields CDR1 WNHNN and CDR2 SYGVQD (reference sequence). V shed 2 bases, J shed 7 bases, and the junction held 6 bases outside the gene matches. CDR3 residues: CASSESPGTGGGELFF. The DNA for the CDR3 is TGCGCCAGCAGTGAGAGCCCCGGGACAGGGGGCGGGGAGCTGTTTTTT.

The chain has TRBV6-1 and TRBJ1-6, with D possibly TRBD1 on 5 matching bases. The CDR3 is 18 amino acids. V was trimmed by 3 bases and J by 4 bases, leaving 19 bases between them. CDR1 is MNHNS and CDR2 is SASEGT in the germline V gene. The CDR3 region is CASSDQGGQRVYNSPLHF. CDR3 bases: TGTGCCAGCAGTGATCAGGGAGGTCAACGGGTATATAATTCACCCCTCCACTTT.

The gene calls are TRBV6-5 and TRBJ2-5; tentatively, D is TRBD1 (5 bases). The CDR3 is made up of 14 amino acids. CDR1 and CDR2 from the germline V gene are MNHEY and SVGAGI. Trimming left V 3 bases short and J 5 bases short, with 13 bases between. The CDR3 loop is CASSYSVSGETQYF. DNA of the CDR3: TGTGCCAGCAGTTATTCGGTGTCAGGGGAGACCCAGTACTTC.

This sequence joins TRBV11-2 and TRBJ1-3, with a weak D call TRBD1 (6 bases). The CDR3 covers 15 residues. Germline V gene data show CDR1 as SGHAT and CDR2 as FQNNGV. The V end was cut by 2 bases, the J end by 2 bases, with 10 bases between. CDR3 loop: CASSLRWTAGNTIYF. The CDR3 nucleotides read TGTGCCAGCAGCTTAAGGTGGACAGCTGGAAACACCATATATTTT.

The chain is built from TRBV19 and TRBJ1-2, with a possible D match to TRBD1 (6 bases). Germline V gives CDR1 LNHDA, CDR2 SQIVND (reference sequence). Trimming pared 4 bases from V and 8 bases from J, leaving 11 bases between. The CDR3 consists of 12 residues. The CDR3 DNA follows: TGTGCCAGTAGTACCGACAGGATCGGCTACACCTTC. This sequence encodes CASSTDRIGYTF.